A single sample is the source of the 8 T cell receptor beta chains below, sequenced in a study of blood T cells in healthy people across ages. Combining a sample-barcoded 5' primer with a J-beta primer mix, a second PCR ran for about 7 to 11 cycles. TCRdb re-called the 5' RACE reads with MiXCR, one entry per CDR3 protein. Seen here are 800,000 to 900,000 distinct CDR3 sequences, 60% to 80% observed once, and the top ten hold 28%. The sample taken for sequencing was blood. Receptors were obtained from a man aged 25-45 years in good health.

This clonotype was observed a handful of times. The chain joins TRBV9 to TRBJ2-1; 7 nucleotides match TRBD2. The germline V gene has CDR1 SGDLS and CDR2 YYNGEE. The J segment lost 10 bases and the V segment lost 0 bases, leaving 16 bases of the junction unmatched. There are 17 residues in the CDR3. Here the CDR3 reads CASSVETPIYLGGEQFF. The CDR3 bases are TGTGCCAGCAGCGTAGAGACCCCCATCTACTTGGGGGGGGAGCAGTTCTTC.

This chain uses TRBV4-1 with TRBJ1-6; a possible D gene is TRBD1 (5 bases). Trimming pared 4 bases from V and 10 bases from J, leaving 23 bases between. The CDR3 runs 17 residues. Germline V gives CDR1 MGHRA, CDR2 YSYEKL. CDR3 in DNA: TGCGCCAGCAGCCTCCGACACGGGCAGGGTGATAGCTCACCCCTCCACTTT. Translated, it gives CASSLRHGQGDSSPLHF.

The chain links TRBV29-1 to TRBJ2-1; 7 bases fit TRBD1. J gave up 13 bases and V 4 bases, and 13 bases lay outside the gene matches. CDR1 is SQVTM and CDR2 is ANQGSEA in the germline V gene. This CDR3 has 13 amino acids. The CDR3 is CSVVGGRSETQFF. The CDR3 DNA is TGCAGCGTTGTAGGGGGCCGATCAGAGACCCAGTTCTTC.

The chain joins TRBV2 to TRBJ2-5; possibly TRBD1 or TRBD2 for D (5 bases each). The CDR3 contains 16 residues. V was cut by 5 bases and J by 4 bases, with 20 bases left in between. The germline V gene encodes CDR1 SNHLY and CDR2 FYNNEI. The CDR3 DNA reads as TGTGCCAGCAGTAGACGGGACCCACGGATAGGAGAGACCCAGTACTTC. Translated: CASSRRDPRIGETQYF.

The chain links TRBV24-1 to TRBJ2-5; TRBD2 matches 7 bases. Trimming cost V 0 bases and J 5 bases; bases outside gene matches: 11. CDR3 length equals 17 residues. The germline V gene has CDR1 KGHDR and CDR2 SFDVKD. This chain's CDR3 is CATSDLPSSGRGETQYF. The CDR3 coding sequence is TGTGCCACCAGTGATTTGCCGTCTAGCGGCCGGGGGGAGACCCAGTACTTC.

This clonotype was found once. The CDR3 protein is CASSLVGAVHQPQHF. CDR3 DNA: TGTGCCAGCAGCTTAGTAGGGGCGGTACATCAGCCCCAGCATTTT. This chain links TRBV7-2 with TRBJ1-5, with D perhaps TRBD1 (5 bases). CDR1 and CDR2 (germline): SGHTA, FQGNSA. This CDR3 has 15 residues. Trimming cost V 1 base and J 5 bases, with 12 bases left between them.

The gene calls are TRBV29-1 and TRBJ1-2, with D possibly being TRBD1 (6 bases). CDR3 length: 13 residues. Germline V CDR1 and CDR2: SQVTM, ANQGSEA. V gave up 2 bases and J gave up 4 bases, with 11 bases separating them. This CDR3 reads CSVESDRPYGYTF. The CDR3, as DNA: TGCAGCGTTGAATCGGACAGACCCTATGGCTACACCTTC.

This clonotype has at least ten counts. This chain's CDR3 is CSVKAGRYEQYF. For the CDR3, the DNA is TGCAGTGTTAAGGCAGGGCGCTACGAGCAGTACTTC. The rearrangement links TRBV20-1 to TRBJ2-7, with D maybe TRBD1 (5 bases). CDR1 and CDR2 from the germline V gene are DFQATT and SNEGSKA (reference sequence). The CDR3 totals 12 residues. Trimming removed 7 bases at V and 3 bases at J, with 13 bases between.